This T cell receptor (beta chain) came from a study of blood T cell repertoires in COVID-19. This table comes from immunoSEQ multiplex PCR, and its TCRdb copy is limited to in-frame clones, with some not included. The sample includes some 87,000 clones, more than 75% seen only once; the top ten take 15% to 20%. This receptor was taken from a woman older than 75 with active or convalescent COVID-19. Material: peripheral blood.

CDR3 in amino acids: CARCGASSYNSPLHF. CDR3 DNA: TGTGCAAGATGTGGGGCTAGCTCCTATAATTCACCCCTCCACTTT. The rearrangement uses TRBV21-1 and TRBJ1-6; the D call TRBD1 from the table was never checked on the DNA. TRBV21-1 counts as a pseudogene. The CDR3 length is 15 residues.